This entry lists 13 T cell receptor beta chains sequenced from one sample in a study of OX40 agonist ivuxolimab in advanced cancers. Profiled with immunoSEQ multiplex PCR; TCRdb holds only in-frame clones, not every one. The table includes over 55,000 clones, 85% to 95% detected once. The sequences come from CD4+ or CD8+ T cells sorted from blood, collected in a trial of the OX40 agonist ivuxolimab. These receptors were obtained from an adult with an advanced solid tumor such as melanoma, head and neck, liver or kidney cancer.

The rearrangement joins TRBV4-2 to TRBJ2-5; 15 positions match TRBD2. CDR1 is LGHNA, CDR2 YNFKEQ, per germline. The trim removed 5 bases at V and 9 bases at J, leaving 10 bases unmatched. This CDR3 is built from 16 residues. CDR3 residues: CASSLEGLAGGGAQYF. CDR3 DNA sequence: TGTGCCAGCAGCTTGGAGGGACTAGCGGGAGGTGGGGCCCAGTACTTC.

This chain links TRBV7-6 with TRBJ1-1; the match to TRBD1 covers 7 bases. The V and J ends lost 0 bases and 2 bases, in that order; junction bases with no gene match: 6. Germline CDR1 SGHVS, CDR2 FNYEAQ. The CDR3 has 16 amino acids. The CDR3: CASSLAEGTANTEAFF. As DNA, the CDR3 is TGTGCCAGCAGCTTAGCGGAGGGGACAGCAAACACTGAAGCTTTCTTT.

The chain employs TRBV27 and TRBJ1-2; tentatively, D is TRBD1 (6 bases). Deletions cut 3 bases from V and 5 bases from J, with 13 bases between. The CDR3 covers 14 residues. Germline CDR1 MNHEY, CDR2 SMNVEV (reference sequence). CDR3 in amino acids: CASSFSGGAYGYTF. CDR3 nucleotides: TGTGCCAGCAGTTTTTCGGGGGGCGCGTATGGCTACACCTTC.

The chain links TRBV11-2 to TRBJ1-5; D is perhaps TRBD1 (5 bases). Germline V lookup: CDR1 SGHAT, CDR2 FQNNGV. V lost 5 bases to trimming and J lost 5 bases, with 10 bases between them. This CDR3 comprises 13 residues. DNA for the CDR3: TGTGCCAGCAGCCCGGCAGGGTATCAGCCCCAGCATTTT. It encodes CASSPAGYQPQHF.

This CDR3 is CASGPGTPSSYEQYF. The CDR3 DNA reads TGTGCCAGCGGCCCCGGGACACCGAGCTCCTACGAGCAGTACTTC. The V and J genes are TRBV6-6 and TRBJ2-7; TRBD1 is a possible D gene (6 bases). V was clipped by 8 bases and J by 0 bases, with 17 bases between them. The germline V gene encodes CDR1 MNHNY and CDR2 SVGAGI (reference sequence). The CDR3 has 15 amino acids.

The DNA for the CDR3 is TGTGCCAGCAGTTTCCTCGGACAGGGCCCCGGTGAGCAGTTCTTC. It translates to CASSFLGQGPGEQFF. V and J are TRBV6-6 and TRBJ2-1; 8 bases match TRBD1. The V gene end was trimmed by 4 bases and the J gene end by 9 bases; junction bases not matched to a gene: 11. The germline V gene encodes CDR1 MNHNY and CDR2 SVGAGI (reference sequence). The CDR3 has 15 amino acids.

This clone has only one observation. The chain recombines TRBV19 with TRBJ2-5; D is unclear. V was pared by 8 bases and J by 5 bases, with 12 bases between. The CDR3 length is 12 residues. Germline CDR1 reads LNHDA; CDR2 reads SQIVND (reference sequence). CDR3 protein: CASAPNGETQYF. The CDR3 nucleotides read TGTGCCAGTGCGCCGAACGGGGAGACCCAGTACTTC.

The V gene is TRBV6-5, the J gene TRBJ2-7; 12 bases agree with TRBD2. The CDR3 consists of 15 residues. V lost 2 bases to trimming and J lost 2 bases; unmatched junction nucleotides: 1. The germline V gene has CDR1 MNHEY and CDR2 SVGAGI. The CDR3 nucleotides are TGTGCCAGCAGTTACGGACTAGCGGGGCCCTACGAGCAGTACTTC. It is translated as CASSYGLAGPYEQYF.

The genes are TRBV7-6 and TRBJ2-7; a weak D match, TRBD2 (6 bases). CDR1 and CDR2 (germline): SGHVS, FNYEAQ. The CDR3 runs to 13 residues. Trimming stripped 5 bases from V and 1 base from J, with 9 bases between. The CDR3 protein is CASSVGTSYEQYF. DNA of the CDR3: TGTGCCAGCAGCGTAGGGACTTCCTACGAGCAGTACTTC. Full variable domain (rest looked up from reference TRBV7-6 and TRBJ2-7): GAGVSQSPRYKVTKRGQDVALRCDPISGHVSLYWYRQALGQGPEFLTYFNYEAQQDKSGLPNDRFSAERPEGSISTLTIQRTEQRDSAMYRCASSVGTSYEQYFGPGTRLTVT.

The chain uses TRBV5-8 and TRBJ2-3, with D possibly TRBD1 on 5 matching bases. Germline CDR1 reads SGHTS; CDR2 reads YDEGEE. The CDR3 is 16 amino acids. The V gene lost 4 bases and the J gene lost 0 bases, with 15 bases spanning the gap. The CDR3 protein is CASSRPRQFSTDTQYF. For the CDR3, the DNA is TGTGCCAGCAGCCGGCCCAGACAGTTTAGCACAGATACGCAGTATTTT.

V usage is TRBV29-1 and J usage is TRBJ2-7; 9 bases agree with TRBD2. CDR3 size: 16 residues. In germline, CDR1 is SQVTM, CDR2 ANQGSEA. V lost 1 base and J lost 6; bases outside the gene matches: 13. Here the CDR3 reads CSVEGESEREAFEQYF. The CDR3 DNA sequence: TGCAGCGTTGAAGGGGAGTCGGAGCGGGAGGCTTTCGAGCAGTACTTC.

The CDR3 coding sequence is TGTGCCAGTAGTATGTCTGAGAACACTGAAGCTTTCTTT. As protein: CASSMSENTEAFF. The chain has TRBV19 and TRBJ1-1; D gene unclear. The CDR3 contains 13 residues. CDR1 and CDR2 (germline): LNHDA, SQIVND (reference sequence). V lost 3 bases and J lost 1, with 6 bases in between.

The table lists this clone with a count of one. Here the CDR3 reads CASSPRGAYNEQFF. The CDR3 nucleotides are TGCGCCAGCAGCCCTAGGGGGGCGTACAATGAGCAGTTCTTC. V usage is TRBV4-1 and J usage is TRBJ2-1; D could derive from TRBD1 or TRBD2 (6 bases each). Germline V CDR1 and CDR2: MGHRA, YSYEKL. Trimming removed 4 bases from V and 4 bases from J, with 11 bases in between. The CDR3 consists of 14 residues.